The next 23 T cell receptor beta chains were all read from a single sample in a study of T cell repertoires in ileal Crohn's disease. TCRdb's table, derived via immunoSEQ multiplex PCR, lists solely in-frame clones and lacks some. The data show thousands of clones, approximately 85% seen once. Sequencing was carried out using ileal tissue. The receptors stem from an adult with Crohn's disease.

In its sample, this clone was seen once. V and J are TRBV5-1 and TRBJ2-7; D unclear. The CDR3 covers 15 residues. CDR1 and CDR2 (germline): SGHRS, YFSETQ. With 1 base removed from V and 0 bases from J, the gap between germline ends came to 11 bases. The CDR3 nucleotides read TGCGCCAGCAGCTTGTGGGCAGGTAGCTCCTACGAGCAGTACTTC. Translating it yields CASSLWAGSSYEQYF. The full variable domain, rest sourced from reference TRBV5-1 and TRBJ2-7, is KAGVTQTPRYLIKTRGQQVTLSCSPISGHRSVSWYQQTPGQGLQFLFEYFSETQRNKGNFPGRFSGRQFSNSRSEMNVSTLELGDSALYLCASSLWAGSSYEQYFGPGTRLTVT.

The chain joins TRBV6-1 to TRBJ1-4; D is ambiguous. This CDR3 is built from 14 residues. The V end was cut by 0 bases, the J end by 8 bases, with 10 bases between. The germline CDR1 and CDR2 sequences are MNHNS and SASEGT. The CDR3 here is CASSEAWEAEKLFF. The CDR3 DNA reads TGTGCCAGCAGTGAAGCATGGGAGGCGGAAAAACTGTTTTTT.

This clone was observed a few times. The junction differs from germline at one of its ends, possibly a read error. This chain links TRBV9 with TRBJ1-3, with D tentatively TRBD1 (5 bases). The germline CDR1 and CDR2 sequences are SGDLS and YYNGEE. The CDR3 runs to 12 residues. In nucleotides, the CDR3 is TGTGCCAGCAGCGGGGGGGGACCCAGTTCGGATTTT. Amino acid sequence: CASSGGGPSSDF.

The CDR3 bases are TGTGCCAGCAGCTCGGGACTAGCGGGGACCGGGGAGCTGTTTTTT. Encoded protein: CASSSGLAGTGELFF. This sequence joins TRBV5-4 and TRBJ2-2; the match to TRBD2 covers 13 bases. The CDR3 is made up of 15 amino acids. The trim removed 3 bases at V and 5 bases at J, leaving 1 base unmatched. Germline values: CDR1 SGHNT, CDR2 YYREEE (reference sequence).

The gene calls are TRBV7-8 and TRBJ1-5; TRBD1 matches 10 bases. The germline gives CDR1 SGHVS, CDR2 FQNEAQ. With V trimmed by 4 bases and J by 1 base, 10 bases remained unmatched. The CDR3 spans 18 residues. This chain's CDR3 is CASSSRDRGGESNQPQHF. In DNA, the CDR3 is TGTGCCAGCAGCTCCCGGGACAGGGGCGGAGAGAGCAATCAGCCCCAGCATTTT. Combining the CDR3 with reference TRBV7-8 and TRBJ1-5 gives the whole variable domain GAGVSQSPRYKVAKRGQDVALRCDPISGHVSLFWYQQALGQGPEFLTYFQNEAQLDKSGLPSDRFFAERPEGSVSTLKIQRTQQEDSAVYLCASSSRDRGGESNQPQHFGDGTRLSIL.

This CDR3 is CASSFGGTGGEEPQHF. CDR3 DNA sequence: TGCGCCAGCAGCTTTGGGGGGACAGGGGGCGAGGAGCCCCAGCATTTT. The gene calls are TRBV5-1 and TRBJ1-5; 12 bases map to TRBD1. The V gene end was trimmed by 2 bases and the J gene end by 8 bases; junction bases not matched to a gene: 8. From germline, CDR1 is SGHRS and CDR2 YFSETQ. This CDR3 contains 16 residues.

This rearrangement joins TRBV4-1 to TRBJ2-7; possible D gene TRBD2, 5 bases. The CDR3 loop spans 15 amino acids. CDR1 is MGHRA and CDR2 is YSYEKL in the germline V gene. V was trimmed by 5 bases and J by 3 bases, leaving 17 bases between them. The CDR3 reads CASSDLPPGSYEQYF. CDR3 coding DNA: TGCGCCAGCAGCGACCTCCCGCCGGGGAGCTACGAGCAGTACTTC.

V usage is TRBV7-9 and J usage is TRBJ2-5; the match to TRBD2 covers 9 bases. The CDR3 contains 17 residues. Germline assignment: CDR1 SEHNR and CDR2 FQNEAQ (reference sequence). The trim removed 8 bases at V and 5 bases at J, leaving 18 bases unmatched. The CDR3 DNA follows: TGTGCCAGCTCTCAAGGGCGTAGCGGGGGTCTAGTGGAGACCCAGTACTTC. Its translation is CASSQGRSGGLVETQYF.

This clone was recorded a few times. The chain couples TRBV9 to TRBJ2-5, with 9 bases lining up with TRBD2. V shed 4 bases and J 1 base; nucleotides not matched to a gene: 5. This CDR3 spans 15 amino acids. The germline gives CDR1 SGDLS, CDR2 YYNGEE. CDR3 DNA: TGTGCCAGCAGCCTGAGCGGGGGGTCCCAAGAGACCCAGTACTTC. The encoded protein is CASSLSGGSQETQYF.

The chain is built from TRBV7-2 and TRBJ1-4; no reliable D call. V lost 5 bases, J lost 7 bases, and 8 bases lay in between. There are 12 residues in the CDR3. Germline V gene lookup returns CDR1 SGHTA and CDR2 FQGNSA. This chain's CDR3 is CASSPNGEKLFF. CDR3 in DNA: TGTGCCAGCAGCCCAAACGGTGAAAAACTGTTTTTT. Using reference TRBV7-2 and TRBJ1-4 for the parts outside the CDR3, the full variable domain is GAGVSQSPSNKVTEKGKDVELRCDPISGHTALYWYRQSLGQGLEFLIYFQGNSAPDKSGLPSDRFSAERTGGSVSTLTIQRTQQEDSAVYLCASSPNGEKLFFGSGTQLSVL.

V and J are TRBV6-1 and TRBJ1-2; weak D call: TRBD1 (6 bases). CDR3 length equals 13 residues. Germline lookup yields CDR1 MNHNS and CDR2 SASEGT. The V and J ends lost 6 bases and 5 bases respectively, with 13 bases between them. The CDR3 here is CASRETGSYGYTF. In DNA form, the CDR3 reads TGTGCCAGCAGGGAGACAGGAAGTTATGGCTACACCTTC.

The V gene is TRBV20-1, the J gene TRBJ2-7; D remains unclear. CDR3 size: 11 residues. The V gene lost 3 bases and the J gene lost 4 bases, with 7 bases spanning the gap. Looked up from germline, CDR1 is DFQATT and CDR2 is SNEGSKA (reference sequence). CDR3 sequence: CSASPLYEQYF. DNA of the CDR3: TGCAGTGCTAGCCCCTTATACGAGCAGTACTTC.

The V gene is TRBV2, the J gene TRBJ1-2, with unresolved D. CDR3 length: 12 residues. Between the trimmed V and J ends, which lost 6 bases and 4 bases, there was a span of 9 bases. CDR1 and CDR2 (germline): SNHLY, FYNNEI. CDR3 bases: TGTGCCAGCAGCCCCCAGGCCTATGGCTACACCTTC. Translation: CASSPQAYGYTF.

This clone was observed a handful of times. The chain employs TRBV29-1 and TRBJ1-1; tentative D call: TRBD1 (5 bases). Germline V gene data show CDR1 as SQVTM and CDR2 as ANQGSEA. This CDR3 contains 12 residues. Trimming removed 4 bases at V and 3 bases at J, with 9 bases between. The CDR3 protein is CSVVGGYTEAFF. CDR3 nucleotides: TGCAGCGTTGTGGGGGGTTACACTGAAGCTTTCTTT.

The chain employs TRBV19 and TRBJ1-4, with 10 bases that match TRBD1. CDR3 size: 18 residues. Per germline, CDR1 LNHDA and CDR2 SQIVND (reference sequence). J lost 2 bases, V lost 10 bases, and 16 bases had no gene match. CDR3 DNA sequence: TGTGCCATTCTACCATCGGGGACAGGGGAGAGGACTAATGAAAAACTGTTTTTT. This sequence encodes CAILPSGTGERTNEKLFF. Using reference TRBV19 and TRBJ1-4 for the parts outside the CDR3, the full variable domain is DGGITQSPKYLFRKEGQNVTLSCEQNLNHDAMYWYRQDPGQGLRLIYYSQIVNDFQKGDIAEGYSVSREKKESFPLTVTSAQKNPTAFYLCAILPSGTGERTNEKLFFGSGTQLSVL.

The chain recombines TRBV6-4 with TRBJ2-1, with D maybe TRBD1 (5 bases). The ends were cut back, 5 bases at V and 7 bases at J, with 12 bases in the middle. The CDR3 is made up of 13 amino acids. Germline values: CDR1 MRHNA, CDR2 SNTAGT. The CDR3 DNA sequence: TGTGCCAGCAGTTCAGGGTCGTGGAATGAGCAGTTCTTC. Translating it yields CASSSGSWNEQFF.

The rearrangement links TRBV29-1 to TRBJ2-2; D is perhaps TRBD2 (5 bases). The CDR3 runs 13 residues. Trimming removed 3 bases at V and 1 base at J, with 6 bases between. Germline CDR1 is SQVTM and CDR2 is ANQGSEA. The CDR3 coding sequence is TGCAGCGTTGATGCGGGGAACACCGGGGAGCTGTTTTTT. Protein: CSVDAGNTGELFF.

V is TRBV5-1 and J is TRBJ2-1; D perhaps matches TRBD1 (5 bases). V dropped 0 bases and J dropped 3 bases, with 13 bases sitting between them. Germline V lookup: CDR1 SGHRS, CDR2 YFSETQ. The CDR3 length is 16 residues. CDR3 loop: CASSLGGQGGYNEQFF. CDR3 coding DNA: TGCGCCAGCAGCTTGGGTGGGCAGGGTGGCTACAATGAGCAGTTCTTC.

This clone came up once. The chain recombines TRBV27 with TRBJ1-6; 7 nucleotides agree with TRBD1. The germline gives CDR1 MNHEY, CDR2 SMNVEV (reference sequence). The CDR3 is made up of 15 amino acids. The V segment lost 1 base and the J segment 8 bases; nucleotides outside the gene matches: 5. The CDR3 sequence is CASSLLGTADSPLHF. DNA of the CDR3: TGTGCCAGCAGTTTATTGGGGACAGCGGATTCACCCCTCCACTTT.

V gene TRBV30 combines with J gene TRBJ1-2, with 11 positions matching TRBD1. Germline CDR1 reads GTSNPN; CDR2 reads SVGIG (reference sequence). Losses at the gene ends were 3 bases for V and 8 bases for J; bases not matched to a gene: 8. The CDR3 runs to 14 residues. CDR3 coding DNA: TGTGCCTGGAGGGGACAGGGGGAAATAGGAGGCTACACCTTC. It codes for CAWRGQGEIGGYTF.

The chain has TRBV5-4 and TRBJ1-2; 11 bases align to TRBD1. Germline values: CDR1 SGHNT, CDR2 YYREEE (reference sequence). The CDR3 is made up of 15 amino acids. J was trimmed by 8 bases and V by 4 bases; bases with no gene match: 10. The CDR3 sequence is CASSEGTGGIKGYTF. In DNA, the CDR3 is TGTGCCAGCAGCGAAGGGACAGGGGGTATCAAAGGCTACACCTTC. The full variable domain, its missing parts supplied by reference TRBV5-4 and TRBJ1-2, is ETGVTQSPTHLIKTRGQQVTLRCSSQSGHNTVSWYQQALGQGPQFIFQYYREEENGRGNFPPRFSGLQFPNYSSELNVNALELDDSALYLCASSEGTGGIKGYTFGSGTRLTVV.

This clone is judged large (0.1 to 1%). The rearrangement links TRBV5-1 to TRBJ2-2; TRBD2 matches at 11 bases. This CDR3 is built from 16 residues. Looked up from germline, CDR1 is SGHRS and CDR2 is YFSETQ. Losses at the gene ends were 3 bases for V and 1 base for J; bases not matched to a gene: 2. The CDR3 bases are TGCGCCAGCAGCTGGGGGACTAGCGGGAACACCGGGGAGCTGTTTTTT. It encodes CASSWGTSGNTGELFF.

A few counts support this clone. This chain joins TRBV28 and TRBJ1-1, with TRBD1 as a possible D gene (5 bases). The CDR3 sequence is 13 residues long. CDR1 is MDHEN and CDR2 is SYDVKM in the germline V gene. V shed 6 bases and J shed 8 bases, with 16 bases lying between them. CDR3 protein: CASRQGVKSEAFF. CDR3 in DNA: TGTGCCAGCAGGCAAGGGGTGAAGTCAGAAGCTTTCTTT.